The clone carrying this T cell receptor (beta chain) showed up just a few times. CDR3 length: 13 amino acids. Germline lookup yields CDR1 LNHDA and CDR2 SQIVND (reference sequence). Germline trimming cut 9 bases from V and 8 bases from J; bases unmatched to any gene: 9. The method was immunoSEQ multiplex PCR; TCRdb's version includes in-frame clones alone and lacks a portion of them. Here the sample spans roughly 250,000 clones, approximately 83% being singletons. These data are taken from a study of blood T cell repertoires in COVID-19. This chain uses TRBV19 with TRBJ1-4, with 7 positions matching TRBD1. Specimen: peripheral blood. This receptor was obtained from a woman in her 50s with acute or convalescent COVID-19. The CDR3 bases are TGTGCCAGCCGCCAGGGGGAATTAGAAAAACTGTTTTTT. It translates to CASRQGELEKLFF.